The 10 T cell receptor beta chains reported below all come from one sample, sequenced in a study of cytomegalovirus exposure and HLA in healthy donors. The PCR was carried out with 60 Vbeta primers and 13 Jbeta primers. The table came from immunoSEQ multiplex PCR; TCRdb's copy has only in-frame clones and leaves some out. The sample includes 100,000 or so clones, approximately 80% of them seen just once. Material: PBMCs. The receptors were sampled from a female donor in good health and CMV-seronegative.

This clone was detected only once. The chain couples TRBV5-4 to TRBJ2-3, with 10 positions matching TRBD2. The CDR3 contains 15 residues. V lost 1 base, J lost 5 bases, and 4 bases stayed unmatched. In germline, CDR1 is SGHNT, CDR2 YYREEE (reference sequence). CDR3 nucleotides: TGTGCCAGCAGCTTGAGCGGGGGGGCTGAAGATACGCAGTATTTT. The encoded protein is CASSLSGGAEDTQYF.

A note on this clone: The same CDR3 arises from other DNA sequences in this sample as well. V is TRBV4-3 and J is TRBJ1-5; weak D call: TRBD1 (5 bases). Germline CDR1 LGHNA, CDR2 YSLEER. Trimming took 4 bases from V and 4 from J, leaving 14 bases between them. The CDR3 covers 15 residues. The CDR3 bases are TGCGCCAGCAGCCTACAGGCAGGGCCTAATCAGCCCCAGCATTTT. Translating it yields CASSLQAGPNQPQHF.

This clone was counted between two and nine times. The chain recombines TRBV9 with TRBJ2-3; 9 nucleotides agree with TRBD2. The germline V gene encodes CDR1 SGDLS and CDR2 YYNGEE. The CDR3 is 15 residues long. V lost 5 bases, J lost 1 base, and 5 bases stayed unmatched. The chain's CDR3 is CASSGGGAGTDTQYF. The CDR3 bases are TGTGCCAGCAGTGGCGGGGGGGCGGGCACAGATACGCAGTATTTT. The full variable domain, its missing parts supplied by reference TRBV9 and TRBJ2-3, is DSGVTQTPKHLITATGQRVTLRCSPRSGDLSVYWYQQSLDQGLQFLIQYYNGEERAKGNILERFSAQQFPDLHSELNLSSLELGDSALYFCASSGGGAGTDTQYFGPGTRLTVL.

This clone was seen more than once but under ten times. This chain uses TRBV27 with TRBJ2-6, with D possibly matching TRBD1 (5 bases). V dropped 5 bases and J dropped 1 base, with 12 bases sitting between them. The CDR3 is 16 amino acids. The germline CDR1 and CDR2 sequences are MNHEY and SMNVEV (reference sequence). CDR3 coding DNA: TGTGCCAGCAGTATAACAACAGGTTCTGGGGCCAACGTCCTGACTTTC. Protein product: CASSITTGSGANVLTF.

Written as DNA, the CDR3 is TGTGCCATCAGCGGTCGGGGATCCAACAATGAGCAGTTCTTC. Protein: CAISGRGSNNEQFF. The chain couples TRBV10-3 to TRBJ2-1; the D gene is possibly TRBD2 (5 bases). V was trimmed by 6 bases and J by 5 bases, leaving 14 bases between them. Germline loops: CDR1 ENHRY, CDR2 SYGVKD. The length of the CDR3 is 14 residues.

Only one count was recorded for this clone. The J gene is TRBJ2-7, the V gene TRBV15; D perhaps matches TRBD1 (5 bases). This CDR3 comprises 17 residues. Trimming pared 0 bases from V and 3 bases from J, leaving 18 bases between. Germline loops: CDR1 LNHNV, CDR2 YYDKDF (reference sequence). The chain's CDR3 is CATSRDRMQGIGYEQYF. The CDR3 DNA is TGTGCCACCAGCAGAGATCGAATGCAGGGTATTGGCTACGAGCAGTACTTC.

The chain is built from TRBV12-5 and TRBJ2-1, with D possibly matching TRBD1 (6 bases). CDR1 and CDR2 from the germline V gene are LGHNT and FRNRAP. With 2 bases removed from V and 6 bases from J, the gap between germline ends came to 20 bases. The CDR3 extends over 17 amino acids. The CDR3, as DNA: TGTGCTAGTGGTTTGCGGTCCGGGACACCAGCGCGCAATGAGCAGTTCTTC. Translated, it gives CASGLRSGTPARNEQFF.

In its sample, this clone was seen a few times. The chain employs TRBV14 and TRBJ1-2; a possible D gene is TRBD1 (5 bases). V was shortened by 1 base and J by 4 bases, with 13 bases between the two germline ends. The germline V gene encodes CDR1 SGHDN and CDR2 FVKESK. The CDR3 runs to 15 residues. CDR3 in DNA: TGTGCCAGCAGCCAAGTGGTAGCAGGGCCCTATGGCTACACCTTC. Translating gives CASSQVVAGPYGYTF.

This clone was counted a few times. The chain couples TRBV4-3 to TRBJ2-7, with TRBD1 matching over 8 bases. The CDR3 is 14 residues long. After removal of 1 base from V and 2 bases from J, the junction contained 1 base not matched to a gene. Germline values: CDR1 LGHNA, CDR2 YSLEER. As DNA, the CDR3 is TGCGCCAGCAGCCAAGGGACAGGGCCCTACGAGCAGTACTTC. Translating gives CASSQGTGPYEQYF.

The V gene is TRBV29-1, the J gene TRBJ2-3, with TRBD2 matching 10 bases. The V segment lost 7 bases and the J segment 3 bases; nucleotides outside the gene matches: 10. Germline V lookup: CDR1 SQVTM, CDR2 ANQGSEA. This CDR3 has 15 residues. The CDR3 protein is CSADVSGGLTDTQYF. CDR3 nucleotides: TGCAGCGCGGATGTTAGCGGGGGGTTGACAGATACGCAGTATTTT.